These 27 T cell receptor beta chains were all obtained from the same sample, sequenced in a study of shared clonotypes between healthy human individuals. Clones were read by immunoSEQ multiplex PCR, and TCRdb kept only the in-frame ones, dropping some. The table records a few million clones, 85% to 95% of them present only once. The material sequenced was naive CD4+ T cells from PBMCs. Documented subset: CD45RA+ positively selected. The receptors shown here come from a man aged 18 to 30 in good health. Some clones in this sample may be carry-over from other donors' samples.

The rearrangement links TRBV28 to TRBJ1-2; D might be TRBD1 (6 bases). Germline assignment: CDR1 MDHEN and CDR2 SYDVKM. The length of the CDR3 is 17 residues. Trimming removed 2 bases from V and 0 bases from J, with 16 bases in between. The CDR3 DNA follows: TGTGCCAGCAGTTTAGGTGGGGGCCTCTCTTCTAACTATGGCTACACCTTC. Its protein product is CASSLGGGLSSNYGYTF.

The table lists this clone with a count of one. The V call is TRBV4-1, the J call TRBJ1-4; 7 bases map to TRBD1. With V trimmed by 6 bases and J by 2 bases, 12 bases remained unmatched. CDR3 length: 17 amino acids. Germline-derived CDR1 and CDR2 are MGHRA and YSYEKL. Here the CDR3 reads CASRKLIRGLTNEKLFF. CDR3 sequence (DNA): TGCGCCAGCAGGAAACTTATTAGGGGGCTCACTAATGAAAAACTGTTTTTT.

The chain links TRBV7-8 to TRBJ1-1, with D perhaps matching TRBD1 (5 bases). V lost 1 base and J lost 5, with 14 bases in between. The CDR3 has 15 amino acids. The germline V gene has CDR1 SGHVS and CDR2 FQNEAQ. For the CDR3, the DNA is TGTGCCAGCAGCTTAGGTAACTTCAGGGAGACTGAAGCTTTCTTT. Translated: CASSLGNFRETEAFF.

This chain joins TRBV4-1 and TRBJ2-3, with unresolved D. Germline lookup yields CDR1 MGHRA and CDR2 YSYEKL. The length of the CDR3 is 14 residues. V was shortened by 1 base and J by 5 bases, with 10 bases between the two germline ends. The CDR3 spells CASSQVGVRDTQYF. The CDR3 DNA reads TGCGCCAGCAGCCAAGTTGGGGTCCGAGATACGCAGTATTTT.

The gene calls are TRBV2 and TRBJ1-5; D not certain. The V gene's germline CDR1 is SNHLY and CDR2 FYNNEI. The CDR3 loop spans 15 amino acids. Trimming removed 8 bases from V and 4 bases from J, with 18 bases in between. The CDR3 nucleotides read TGTGCCAGCGGCTCTTCGGTAGCAGCGAATCAGCCCCAGCATTTT. Protein product: CASGSSVAANQPQHF.

The chain links TRBV11-2 to TRBJ2-5, with unresolved D. The CDR3 runs 14 residues. CDR1 is SGHAT and CDR2 is FQNNGV in the germline V gene. V shed 5 bases and J shed 1 base, with 11 bases lying between them. The CDR3 sequence: CASSRGALQETQYF. DNA for the CDR3: TGTGCCAGCAGCCGCGGAGCTCTCCAAGAGACCCAGTACTTC. Filled out from reference TRBV11-2 and TRBJ2-5, the complete variable domain reads EAGVAQSPRYKIIEKRQSVAFWCNPISGHATLYWYQQILGQGPKLLIQFQNNGVVDDSQLPKDRFSAERLKGVDSTLKIQPAKLEDSAVYLCASSRGALQETQYFGPGTRLLVL.

This chain uses TRBV29-1 with TRBJ2-5, with D maybe TRBD2 (6 bases). Per germline, CDR1 SQVTM and CDR2 ANQGSEA. The germline V and J ends were trimmed by 0 bases and 11 bases, with 10 bases remaining between them. The CDR3 sequence is 11 residues long. The CDR3 DNA sequence: TGCAGCGTTGAAGAAGGACGGGAGCAGTACTTC. Amino acid sequence: CSVEEGREQYF.

V and J are TRBV11-2 and TRBJ1-4, with D perhaps matching TRBD1 (6 bases). Germline CDR1 and CDR2: SGHAT and FQNNGV. The V end was cut by 0 bases, the J end by 8 bases, with 13 bases between. The CDR3 consists of 15 residues. CDR3 sequence: CASSLDYRVGEKLFF. The CDR3 DNA reads as TGTGCCAGCAGCTTAGACTACAGGGTAGGCGAAAAACTGTTTTTT.

CDR3 coding DNA: TGTGCCAGCTCCCCGGGGACTAGCGGGAGCGGGGGTGAGCAGTTCTTC. Encoded protein: CASSPGTSGSGGEQFF. The chain couples TRBV18 to TRBJ2-1; 14 bases match TRBD2. V dropped 6 bases and J dropped 9; count of bases not matched to a gene: 10. The CDR3 consists of 16 residues. The germline V gene has CDR1 KGHSH and CDR2 LQKENI. Full variable domain (rest looked up from reference TRBV18 and TRBJ2-1): NAGVMQNPRHLVRRRGQEARLRCSPMKGHSHVYWYRQLPEEGLKFMVYLQKENIIDESGMPKERFSAEFPKEGPSILRIQQVVRGDSAAYFCASSPGTSGSGGEQFFGPGTRLTVL.

The V call is TRBV7-3, the J call TRBJ2-1, with D maybe TRBD2 (5 bases). V shed 2 bases and J shed 4 bases, with 12 bases lying between them. CDR1 is SGHTA and CDR2 is FQGTGA in the germline V gene. The CDR3 covers 15 residues. The CDR3 is CASSLSRGTYNEQFF. CDR3 nucleotides: TGTGCCAGCAGCTTATCCCGGGGAACGTACAATGAGCAGTTCTTC.

The chain joins TRBV6-5 to TRBJ2-7, with D possibly matching TRBD1 (6 bases). The CDR3 runs to 14 residues. V was trimmed by 2 bases and J by 7 bases, leaving 15 bases between them. Germline CDR1 and CDR2: MNHEY and SVGAGI. CDR3 sequence: CASSYIRGTGEQYF. CDR3 nucleotide sequence: TGTGCCAGCAGTTACATCAGGGGTACGGGGGAGCAGTACTTC.

The J gene is TRBJ1-6, the V gene TRBV28, with TRBD1 matching over 9 bases. This CDR3 contains 18 residues. The J segment lost 7 bases and the V segment lost 5 bases, leaving 15 bases of the junction unmatched. Germline lookup yields CDR1 MDHEN and CDR2 SYDVKM. CDR3 in DNA: TGTGCCAGCAGTCCCGGACAGGGGTCCAGCTTCTTGAATTCACCCCTCCACTTT. Amino acid sequence: CASSPGQGSSFLNSPLHF.

The gene calls are TRBV12-5 and TRBJ2-2; TRBD1 matches 9 bases. There are 16 residues in the CDR3. Per germline, CDR1 LGHNT and CDR2 FRNRAP. V was clipped by 0 bases and J by 6 bases; unmatched bases: 5. In nucleotides, the CDR3 is TGTGCTAGTGGTTTGGTTGGACAGGGGTTTCCCGGGGAGCTGTTTTTT. Its protein product is CASGLVGQGFPGELFF.

There are a few counts of this clone. Other nucleotide sequences from this sample produce the same CDR3. This chain uses TRBV18 with TRBJ1-1; 9 nucleotides line up with TRBD1. The CDR3 consists of 14 residues. Germline lookup yields CDR1 KGHSH and CDR2 LQKENI. The J segment lost 4 bases and the V segment lost 3 bases, leaving 3 bases of the junction unmatched. The CDR3 loop is CASSPTGQGTEAFF. The CDR3 DNA sequence: TGTGCCAGCTCACCGACGGGACAGGGCACTGAAGCTTTCTTT.

This chain connects TRBV7-2 to TRBJ1-3; a weak D match, TRBD1 (6 bases). The CDR3 is 13 residues long. Trimming removed 4 bases from V and 6 bases from J, with 10 bases in between. From germline, CDR1 is SGHTA and CDR2 FQGNSA. CDR3 sequence: CASSSQGLNTIYF. DNA of the CDR3: TGTGCCAGCAGCTCACAGGGATTAAACACCATATATTTT. The full variable domain, with the rest looked up from reference TRBV7-2 and TRBJ1-3, is GAGVSQSPSNKVTEKGKDVELRCDPISGHTALYWYRQSLGQGLEFLIYFQGNSAPDKSGLPSDRFSAERTGGSVSTLTIQRTQQEDSAVYLCASSSQGLNTIYFGEGSWLTVV.

This clone showed up just once. This chain uses TRBV27 with TRBJ2-5; tentatively, D is TRBD1 (7 bases). The CDR3 covers 15 residues. The germline gives CDR1 MNHEY, CDR2 SMNVEV (reference sequence). The germline V and J ends were trimmed by 6 bases and 5 bases, with 19 bases remaining between them. The CDR3 sequence: CASSRRGQQGETQYF. Here the CDR3 DNA reads TGTGCCAGCAGCAGGAGGGGACAGCAAGGGGAGACCCAGTACTTC.

The chain is built from TRBV7-2 and TRBJ2-5; D uncertain. Germline CDR1 is SGHTA and CDR2 is FQGNSA. The V and J ends lost 9 bases and 7 bases respectively, with 21 bases between them. This CDR3 is built from 14 residues. The CDR3, as DNA: TGTGCCAGTATGGAAACACCGAACGGTGGGACCCAGTACTTC. The encoded protein is CASMETPNGGTQYF.

This clone turned up a few times. The V call is TRBV10-2, the J call TRBJ2-7, with D possibly TRBD2 on 5 matching bases. Germline values: CDR1 WSHSY, CDR2 SAAADI. The CDR3 totals 15 residues. V was shortened by 2 bases and J by 12 bases, with 23 bases between the two germline ends. The CDR3 DNA follows: TGCGCCAGCAGTGAGCAGCTAGCAGGATCTACGAGCTCGTACTTC. Its protein product is CASSEQLAGSTSSYF.

Only a few counts were recorded for this clone. V gene TRBV9 combines with J gene TRBJ1-1; D call uncertain. The CDR3 runs to 15 residues. The germline V gene has CDR1 SGDLS and CDR2 YYNGEE. V lost 4 bases and J lost 2, with 15 bases in between. This chain's CDR3 is CASSPSLRVNTEAFF. The CDR3 DNA reads as TGTGCCAGCAGCCCCAGCCTAAGGGTAAACACTGAAGCTTTCTTT.

The chain uses TRBV7-2 and TRBJ1-2; D remains ambiguous. This CDR3 is built from 17 residues. Trimming removed 5 bases at V and 4 bases at J, with 23 bases between. Germline CDR1 is SGHTA and CDR2 is FQGNSA. The CDR3 sequence: CASSIYLHLRPIYGYTF. DNA for the CDR3: TGTGCCAGCAGCATCTATTTACACCTGCGGCCCATCTATGGCTACACCTTC.

The chain uses TRBV30 and TRBJ2-5; D may be TRBD1 or TRBD2 (6 bases each). The CDR3 has 13 amino acids. Trimming left V 0 bases short and J 14 bases short, with 19 bases between. CDR1 and CDR2 from the germline V gene are GTSNPN and SVGIG (reference sequence). The CDR3 nucleotides are TGTGCCTGGAGTGTAGAGGGCAGAACGGGGGCCTACTTC. Translating it yields CAWSVEGRTGAYF.

The chain uses TRBV2 and TRBJ2-7; D remains ambiguous. The germline V and J ends were trimmed by 4 bases and 6 bases, with 7 bases remaining between them. The germline V gene has CDR1 SNHLY and CDR2 FYNNEI. The CDR3 has 11 amino acids. The chain's CDR3 is CASSGVGEQYF. The CDR3 bases are TGTGCCAGCAGTGGGGTGGGCGAGCAGTACTTC.

This clone was detected once. Within the sample, other DNA sequences also encode this same CDR3. The chain combines TRBV5-1 with TRBJ2-1; TRBD2 agrees at 11 bases. The ends lost 4 bases at V and 4 bases at J; junction bases unmatched: 7. The V gene's germline CDR1 is SGHRS and CDR2 YFSETQ. This CDR3 has 16 amino acids. Here the CDR3 reads CASSLLAGVSYNEQFF. DNA of the CDR3: TGCGCCAGCAGCCTACTAGCGGGAGTATCGTACAATGAGCAGTTCTTC.

Comment on this clone: This CDR3 is also generated by other DNA sequences in the sample. The V and J genes are TRBV7-9 and TRBJ1-5, with D tentatively TRBD1 (6 bases). The CDR3 consists of 14 residues. Germline CDR1 is SEHNR and CDR2 is FQNEAQ (reference sequence). V was shortened by 1 base and J by 7 bases, with 11 bases between the two germline ends. CDR3: CASSLDREGQPQHF. Here the CDR3 DNA reads TGTGCCAGCAGCTTAGACAGGGAGGGACAGCCCCAGCATTTT.

Concerning this clone: Other DNA sequences in the sample encode the same CDR3. J is TRBJ2-7 and V is TRBV7-9; 7 nucleotides match TRBD2. From germline, CDR1 is SEHNR and CDR2 FQNEAQ (reference sequence). The CDR3 covers 15 residues. V trimming: 2 bases; J trimming: 0 bases; junction bases outside the gene matches: 4. As DNA, the CDR3 is TGTGCCAGCAGCTTACGGCGGGAGTCCTCCTACGAGCAGTACTTC. The encoded protein is CASSLRRESSYEQYF.

The chain couples TRBV11-2 to TRBJ2-1; possible D gene TRBD1, 6 bases. Germline V CDR1 and CDR2: SGHAT, FQNNGV. This CDR3 region has 16 residues. V lost 1 base, J lost 6 bases, and 16 bases lay in between. The CDR3 bases are TGTGCCAGCAGCTTAGTCGCTCCGGGCAGGGGCAATGAGCAGTTCTTC. Translated, it gives CASSLVAPGRGNEQFF.

About this clone: Other DNA sequences within the sample encode an identical CDR3. In DNA form, the CDR3 reads TGTGCCAGCAGCCGAGGGGGTAGCTCCTACGAGCAGTACTTC. It specifies CASSRGGSSYEQYF. J is TRBJ2-7 and V is TRBV7-9, with a weak D call TRBD1 (6 bases). V lost 5 bases and J 0 bases, leaving 11 bases between the germline ends. CDR3 length equals 14 residues. CDR1 and CDR2 (germline): SEHNR, FQNEAQ (reference sequence).